This T cell receptor (beta chain) appears in the sequencing data of a study of blood T cell repertoires in COVID-19. V lost 8 bases and J 5 bases, leaving 9 bases between the germline ends. This CDR3 is 11 amino acids long. Per the germline V gene, CDR1 is LGHDT and CDR2 is YNNKEL (reference sequence). Clones were sequenced by immunoSEQ multiplex PCR, and TCRdb holds only the in-frame ones, with some missing. This table holds roughly 150,000 clones, about 85% found once. Input material: PBMCs or T cells enriched from blood (not recorded which). The gene calls are TRBV3-1 (or the pseudogene TRBV3-2) and TRBJ2-5; TRBD1 might be the D (6 bases). The receptor was isolated from a woman in her 40s with acute COVID-19. As DNA, the CDR3 is TGTGCCAGCGGGGGCGGCGAGACCCAGTACTTC. This gives the protein CASGGGETQYF.